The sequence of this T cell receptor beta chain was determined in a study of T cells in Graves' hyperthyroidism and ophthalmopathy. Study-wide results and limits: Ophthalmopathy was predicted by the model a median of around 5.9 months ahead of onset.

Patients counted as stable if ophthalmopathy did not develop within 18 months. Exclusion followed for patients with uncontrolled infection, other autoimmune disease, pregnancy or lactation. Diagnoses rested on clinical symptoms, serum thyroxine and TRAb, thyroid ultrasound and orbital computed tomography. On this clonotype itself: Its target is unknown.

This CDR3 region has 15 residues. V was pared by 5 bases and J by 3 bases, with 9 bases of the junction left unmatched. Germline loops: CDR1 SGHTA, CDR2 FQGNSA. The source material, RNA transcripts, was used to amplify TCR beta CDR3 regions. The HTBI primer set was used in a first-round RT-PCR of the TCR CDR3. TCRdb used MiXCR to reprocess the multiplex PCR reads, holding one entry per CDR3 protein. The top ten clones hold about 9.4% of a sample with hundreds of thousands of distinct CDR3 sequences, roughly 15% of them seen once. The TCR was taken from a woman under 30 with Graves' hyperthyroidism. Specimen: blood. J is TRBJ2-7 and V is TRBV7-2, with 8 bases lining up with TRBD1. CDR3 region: CASSERDRSIYEQYF. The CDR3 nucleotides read TGTGCCAGCAGCGAACGGGACAGGTCTATCTACGAGCAGTACTTC.